This entry lists 5 T cell receptor beta chains sequenced from one sample in a study of cytomegalovirus exposure and HLA in healthy donors. This PCR relied on a set of 60 Vbeta primers and 13 Jbeta primers. The repertoire was sequenced with immunoSEQ multiplex PCR; TCRdb's copy has only in-frame clones and lacks some. The sample lists 150,000 or so clones; about 83% were seen once. Sequenced input: PBMCs. These receptors all stem from a man aged 40-55 years in good health and CMV-seropositive.

The chain combines TRBV9 with TRBJ1-5; TRBD1 matches at 9 bases. Germline loops: CDR1 SGDLS, CDR2 YYNGEE. The V gene end was trimmed by 3 bases and the J gene end by 1 base; junction bases not matched to a gene: 5. The CDR3 is made up of 16 amino acids. The CDR3 coding sequence is TGTGCCAGCAGCGCCGGACAGGGGTCGAGCAATCAGCCCCAGCATTTT. Protein: CASSAGQGSSNQPQHF.

This sequence joins TRBV11-1 and TRBJ1-3; perhaps TRBD1 as D (5 bases). This CDR3 has 17 residues. Looked up from germline, CDR1 is SGHAT and CDR2 is FQDESV (reference sequence). Between the trimmed V and J ends, which lost 5 bases and 0 bases, there was a span of 17 bases. The CDR3 spells CASSAHTRVSSGNTIYF. The DNA for the CDR3 is TGTGCCAGCAGCGCCCACACCAGGGTGAGCTCTGGAAACACCATATATTTT.

V usage is TRBV18 and J usage is TRBJ1-6, with D hard to call. V lost 3 bases and J lost 5, with 14 bases in between. The CDR3 has 16 residues. Germline V gives CDR1 KGHSH, CDR2 LQKENI. The CDR3 protein is CASSPVGAANNSPLHF. The CDR3 bases are TGTGCCAGCTCACCTGTAGGAGCCGCAAATAATTCACCCCTCCACTTT.

The chain couples TRBV28 to TRBJ2-7; D is unclear. The V end was cut by 2 bases, the J end by 3 bases, with 8 bases between. From germline, CDR1 is MDHEN and CDR2 SYDVKM. The CDR3 runs 13 residues. The CDR3 loop is CASSLTQSYEQYF. The DNA of the CDR3 is TGTGCCAGCAGTTTAACACAGAGCTACGAGCAGTACTTC.

This sequence joins TRBV10-3 and TRBJ2-1, with TRBD1 matching over 7 bases. The CDR3 loop spans 13 amino acids. Germline V gene data show CDR1 as ENHRY and CDR2 as SYGVKD. V lost 7 bases to trimming and J lost 8 bases; unmatched junction nucleotides: 8. The CDR3 sequence is CAIKGQGVYEQFF. CDR3 bases: TGTGCCATCAAGGGGCAGGGGGTCTATGAGCAGTTCTTC.